Listed below are T cell receptor beta chains from one sample, sequenced in a study of cytomegalovirus exposure and HLA in healthy donors. Only in-frame clones appear in the TCRdb table, and some are missing; sequencing was by immunoSEQ multiplex PCR. The specimen's table records around 130,000 clones. The sequenced sample was PBMCs. Receptor source: a woman between 40 and 55 years old in good health and CMV-seronegative. Both conserved end residues are part of each CDR3. The D gene is left open where the match is weak.

CDR3 DNA: TGCGCCAGCAGCCAAGGGTTGAGGGTAGCCTCAATCTACGAGCAGTACTTC
CDR3 protein: CASSQGLRVASIYEQYF
J gene: TRBJ2-7
V gene: TRBV4-3
D gene: -

CDR3 DNA: TGTGCCAGTAGTATAGGCGTCATAGCGGGAGCTAACAATGAGCAGTTCTTC
CDR3 protein: CASSIGVIAGANNEQFF
J gene: TRBJ2-1
V gene: TRBV19
D gene: TRBD2

CDR3 DNA: TGTGCCAGCAGCACAGGGGGCTCCTATAATTCACCCCTCCACTTT
CDR3 protein: CASSTGGSYNSPLHF
J gene: TRBJ1-6
V gene: TRBV9
D gene: TRBD1

CDR3 DNA: TGTGCCACAGGACGGGGGGGCCGGGAGACCCAGTACTTC
CDR3 protein: CATGRGGRETQYF
J gene: TRBJ2-5
V gene: TRBV27
D gene: TRBD2

CDR3 DNA: TGTGCCAGCAGCCAAGAGAAGTTATTCGGACTAGCGGGGGGGCTTACCACGCAGTATTTT
CDR3 protein: CASSQEKLFGLAGGLTTQYF
J gene: TRBJ2-3
V gene: TRBV4-2
D gene: TRBD2

CDR3 DNA: TGTGCCAGCAGAAGGACGGGGGTGGGGCAGCCCCAGCATTTT
CDR3 protein: CASRRTGVGQPQHF
J gene: TRBJ1-5
V gene: TRBV7-2
D gene: -

CDR3 DNA: TGCAGCGTTGAGGGTCCGGGTGGCTACACCTTC
CDR3 protein: CSVEGPGGYTF
J gene: TRBJ1-2
V gene: TRBV29-1
D gene: -

CDR3 DNA: TGCGCCAGCAGCCTGACGGGGGACAGGGGAAATGGCTACACCTTC
CDR3 protein: CASSLTGDRGNGYTF
J gene: TRBJ1-2
V gene: TRBV5-1
D gene: TRBD1

CDR3 DNA: TGTGCCAGCAGCCCAACCACTAGCGGGAAAAACATTCAGTACTTC
CDR3 protein: CASSPTTSGKNIQYF
J gene: TRBJ2-4
V gene: TRBV6-1
D gene: TRBD2

CDR3 DNA: TGCGCCAGCAGCAGGACTAGCGGGGAATACGAGCAGTACTTC
CDR3 protein: CASSRTSGEYEQYF
J gene: TRBJ2-7
V gene: TRBV5-1
D gene: TRBD2

CDR3 DNA: TGTGCCAGCAGTGTTCGGCGGACTAGTGTCGGGGAGACCCAGTACTTC
CDR3 protein: CASSVRRTSVGETQYF
J gene: TRBJ2-5
V gene: TRBV2
D gene: TRBD2

CDR3 DNA: TGTGCCAGCAGTTTAGGAGGAGTGACAGATACGCAGTATTTT
CDR3 protein: CASSLGGVTDTQYF
J gene: TRBJ2-3
V gene: TRBV28
D gene: -

CDR3 DNA: TGTGCCAGCAGTGCAAACCCGACAGGGGGTTGGGCTGAAGCTTTCTTT
CDR3 protein: CASSANPTGGWAEAFF
J gene: TRBJ1-1
V gene: TRBV6-1
D gene: TRBD1

CDR3 DNA: TGTGCCAGCAGCCAGTCCGCGCAGGCGGGGGGTGGCTACACCTTC
CDR3 protein: CASSQSAQAGGGYTF
J gene: TRBJ1-2
V gene: TRBV6-5
D gene: -

CDR3 DNA: TGTGCCAGCAGCCGTCTGCGGGGGGGGAACGAGCAGTACTTC
CDR3 protein: CASSRLRGGNEQYF
J gene: TRBJ2-7
V gene: TRBV6-5
D gene: TRBD2

CDR3 DNA: TGTGCCAGCAGCCGATCGGGGGGATCCTCCTACAATGAGCAGTTCTTC
CDR3 protein: CASSRSGGSSYNEQFF
J gene: TRBJ2-1
V gene: TRBV14
D gene: TRBD2

CDR3 DNA: TGTGCCAGCAGCTTAGTACAGGGTGCGAGCACTGAAGCTTTCTTT
CDR3 protein: CASSLVQGASTEAFF
J gene: TRBJ1-1
V gene: TRBV7-9
D gene: -

CDR3 DNA: TGTGCCAGCAGCTTAATAGACTATGGCTACACCTTC
CDR3 protein: CASSLIDYGYTF
J gene: TRBJ1-2
V gene: TRBV7-9
D gene: -

CDR3 DNA: TGTGCTAGTGGCCCCATCAGGGAAATCAACGAGCAGTACTTC
CDR3 protein: CASGPIREINEQYF
J gene: TRBJ2-7
V gene: TRBV12-5
D gene: -

CDR3 DNA: TGTGCCAGCAGCTGGGGGCAGGACACCGGGGAGCTGTTTTTT
CDR3 protein: CASSWGQDTGELFF
J gene: TRBJ2-2
V gene: TRBV7-2
D gene: -

CDR3 DNA: TGTGCCAGCAGCTTAGGGGGCGTGGACTATGGCTACACCTTC
CDR3 protein: CASSLGGVDYGYTF
J gene: TRBJ1-2
V gene: TRBV7-2
D gene: -

CDR3 DNA: TGTGCCAGCAGCGTAGTTGAGGGCGAGCAGTACTTC
CDR3 protein: CASSVVEGEQYF
J gene: TRBJ2-7
V gene: TRBV9
D gene: -

CDR3 DNA: TGTGCCATTACGGACTACCCGAACACCGGGGAGCTGTTTTTT
CDR3 protein: CAITDYPNTGELFF
J gene: TRBJ2-2
V gene: TRBV19
D gene: -

CDR3 DNA: TGTGCCAGCAGCTTCCAGACAGGAAACACCATATATTTT
CDR3 protein: CASSFQTGNTIYF
J gene: TRBJ1-3
V gene: TRBV7-2
D gene: -

CDR3 DNA: TGTGCCAGCAGCTGGACTAGCGGGGGCCCTACCACCGGGGAGCTGTTTTTT
CDR3 protein: CASSWTSGGPTTGELFF
J gene: TRBJ2-2
V gene: TRBV7-2
D gene: TRBD2

CDR3 DNA: TGTGCCACCAGCACCTGGACAGGGCGGAATGAGCAGTTCTTC
CDR3 protein: CATSTWTGRNEQFF
J gene: TRBJ2-1
V gene: TRBV15
D gene: TRBD1

CDR3 DNA: TGCAGTGCCCAGACGGGCACCTTC
CDR3 protein: CSAQTGTF
J gene: TRBJ1-2
V gene: TRBV20-1
D gene: -

CDR3 DNA: TGTGCCAGCAGCTTATCTAGCGGGGGGCCGGATGAGCAGTTCTTC
CDR3 protein: CASSLSSGGPDEQFF
J gene: TRBJ2-1
V gene: TRBV11-3
D gene: TRBD2

CDR3 DNA: TGTGCCAGCAGCCCCCGACACAAACCCCAAGAGACCCAGTACTTC
CDR3 protein: CASSPRHKPQETQYF
J gene: TRBJ2-5
V gene: TRBV11-3
D gene: -

CDR3 DNA: TGTGCCAGTAGTATCGGACTAGCGGTCGAAACCGGGGAGCTGTTTTTT
CDR3 protein: CASSIGLAVETGELFF
J gene: TRBJ2-2
V gene: TRBV19
D gene: TRBD2

CDR3 DNA: TGTGCCATCAGTGCACAGCCGAACACTGAAGCTTTCTTT
CDR3 protein: CAISAQPNTEAFF
J gene: TRBJ1-1
V gene: TRBV10-3
D gene: -

CDR3 DNA: TGTGCCAGCAGTTGGGGGTGGGACAGGGGGGTCACTGAAGCTTTCTTT
CDR3 protein: CASSWGWDRGVTEAFF
J gene: TRBJ1-1
V gene: TRBV7-2
D gene: TRBD1

CDR3 DNA: TGTGCCAGCAGCCAAGACTACAGCTCTGGGGCCAACGTCCTGACTTTC
CDR3 protein: CASSQDYSSGANVLTF
J gene: TRBJ2-6
V gene: TRBV4-2
D gene: -

CDR3 DNA: TGTGCCAGCAGCTGGCAGAAGGGGGGGACTTACAATGAGCAGTTCTTC
CDR3 protein: CASSWQKGGTYNEQFF
J gene: TRBJ2-1
V gene: TRBV7-3
D gene: -

CDR3 DNA: TGTGCCAGCAGCCCTGAAAACGGGGGTCGGTCACCCCTCCACTTT
CDR3 protein: CASSPENGGRSPLHF
J gene: TRBJ1-6
V gene: TRBV7-2
D gene: -

CDR3 DNA: TGCAGCGCGGGACAGACCTCCTACGAGCAGTACTTC
CDR3 protein: CSAGQTSYEQYF
J gene: TRBJ2-7
V gene: TRBV29-1
D gene: TRBD1

CDR3 DNA: TGTGCCAGCAGCAATCTTACCGGGACAGGGAGGATTATCTATGGCTACACCTTC
CDR3 protein: CASSNLTGTGRIIYGYTF
J gene: TRBJ1-2
V gene: TRBV21-1
D gene: -

CDR3 DNA: TGCAGTGCTTCCGGTAATTATGGCTACACCTTC
CDR3 protein: CSASGNYGYTF
J gene: TRBJ1-2
V gene: TRBV20-1
D gene: -

CDR3 DNA: TGTGCCAGCAGCCAAGAGGCCGGGGGGACCCAGTACTTC
CDR3 protein: CASSQEAGGTQYF
J gene: TRBJ2-5
V gene: TRBV14
D gene: -

CDR3 DNA: TGTGCCAGCAGTCACGGGACTAGCGGGGGGAATGAGCAGTTCTTC
CDR3 protein: CASSHGTSGGNEQFF
J gene: TRBJ2-1
V gene: TRBV2
D gene: TRBD2

CDR3 DNA: TGTGCCAGCAGCAAAGGGGGCAGGGGGAACAATCAGCCCCAGCATTTT
CDR3 protein: CASSKGGRGNNQPQHF
J gene: TRBJ1-5
V gene: TRBV21-1
D gene: -

CDR3 DNA: TGTGCCATGAATCTCTTCCGACAGGGAATGGTCAACTATGGCTACACCTTC
CDR3 protein: CAMNLFRQGMVNYGYTF
J gene: TRBJ1-2
V gene: TRBV10-3
D gene: TRBD1